The 31 T cell receptor beta chains presented below share a single source sample, sequenced in a study of response to subunit inactivated influenza vaccine. In TCRdb, the RT-PCR reads were re-called with MiXCR into one record per CDR3 protein. The top ten clones hold 1.9% of a sample with about 480,000 distinct CDR3 sequences, about 25% of them seen once. This specimen was CD4+ T cells sorted from PBMCs, taken 4 to 6 days after vaccination. The receptors here all came from a man aged 45-65 years who received an inactivated influenza vaccine.

This clonotype was detected a few times. The DNA of the CDR3 is TGTGCCAGCAGGTTCACTCGGCAGGATGTTGGGGAGCTGTTTTTT. Amino acid sequence: CASRFTRQDVGELFF. This chain uses TRBV7-8 with TRBJ2-2; no reliable D call. V dropped 6 bases and J dropped 8 bases, with 19 bases sitting between them. CDR3 length: 15 amino acids. The germline V gene has CDR1 SGHVS and CDR2 FQNEAQ.

This clonotype was seen a handful of times. This chain links TRBV12-3 or TRBV12-4 with TRBJ2-1, with 10 bases aligning to TRBD1. The CDR3 runs to 14 residues. Unmatched junction bases numbered 9, after V lost 10 bases and J lost 6 bases. The CDR3 is CATEPGQGFNEQFF. CDR3 DNA: TGTGCCACCGAGCCGGGACAGGGGTTCAATGAGCAGTTCTTC.

V is TRBV11-2 and J is TRBJ2-4; no clear D gene. Germline CDR1 SGHAT, CDR2 FQNNGV. V dropped 1 base and J dropped 4 bases, with 5 bases sitting between them. The CDR3 sequence is 13 residues long. The CDR3 is CASSLGLKNIQYF. In DNA form, the CDR3 reads TGTGCCAGCAGCTTAGGTCTGAAAAACATTCAGTACTTC.

This clonotype was seen a few times. The chain links TRBV4-3 to TRBJ2-5; the match to TRBD1 covers 7 bases. This CDR3 has 15 residues. The germline CDR1 and CDR2 sequences are LGHNA and YSLEER. V trimming: 1 base; J trimming: 6 bases; junction bases outside the gene matches: 8. The CDR3 bases are TGCGCCAGCAGCCAAGCCCGGGACAGCGACAAGACCCAGTACTTC. The encoded protein is CASSQARDSDKTQYF.

The rearrangement links TRBV19 to TRBJ2-6; the D gene is possibly TRBD1 (6 bases). The CDR3 contains 20 residues. Trimming cost V 1 base and J 0 bases, with 19 bases left between them. Per germline, CDR1 LNHDA and CDR2 SQIVND (reference sequence). The CDR3 DNA reads TGTGCCAGTAGTATAGGTGGGGGCTTCGCTGGCTTCTCTGGGGCCAACGTCCTGACTTTC. Translating it yields CASSIGGGFAGFSGANVLTF.

Only a few counts were recorded for this clonotype. V gene TRBV10-3 combines with J gene TRBJ2-7; no clear D gene. The V and J ends lost 3 bases and 1 base respectively, with 10 bases between them. The CDR3 loop spans 14 amino acids. Germline V gives CDR1 ENHRY, CDR2 SYGVKD. CDR3 region: CAISDHGESYEQYF. CDR3 DNA sequence: TGTGCCATCAGTGATCATGGAGAATCCTACGAGCAGTACTTC.

This sequence joins TRBV30 and TRBJ2-7; tentatively, D is TRBD1 (6 bases). In germline, CDR1 is GTSNPN, CDR2 SVGIG (reference sequence). V lost 3 bases and J lost 3, with 9 bases in between. The CDR3 is 12 amino acids. CDR3 amino acids: CAWSWTDYEQYF. CDR3 DNA: TGTGCCTGGAGCTGGACAGACTACGAGCAGTACTTC.

There are a few counts of this clonotype. V is TRBV28 and J is TRBJ1-1; D unresolved. The length of the CDR3 is 13 residues. CDR1 is MDHEN, CDR2 SYDVKM, per germline. The ends were cut back, 2 bases at V and 3 bases at J, with 7 bases in the middle. As DNA, the CDR3 is TGTGCCAGCAGTTTACGGCTACACACTGAAGCTTTCTTT. This translates into CASSLRLHTEAFF.

V usage is TRBV12-3 or TRBV12-4 and J usage is TRBJ1-6; 7 positions match TRBD1. V was pared by 6 bases and J by 7 bases, with 6 bases of the junction left unmatched. The length of the CDR3 is 14 residues. CDR3 loop: CASRMGTANSPLHF. CDR3 nucleotide sequence: TGTGCCAGCAGAATGGGGACAGCGAATTCACCCCTCCACTTT.

This clonotype showed up just a few times. V usage is TRBV27 and J usage is TRBJ1-4; possibly TRBD1 for D (5 bases). V shed 3 bases and J shed 3 bases, with 8 bases lying between them. From germline, CDR1 is MNHEY and CDR2 SMNVEV (reference sequence). The CDR3 has 14 amino acids. In DNA form, the CDR3 reads TGTGCCAGCAGTTTCCAGGGTCCTAATGAAAAACTGTTTTTT. Translation: CASSFQGPNEKLFF.

The genes are TRBV20-1 and TRBJ1-3, with D uncertain. The V gene's germline CDR1 is DFQATT and CDR2 SNEGSKA (reference sequence). This CDR3 region has 14 residues. V lost 3 bases to trimming and J lost 0 bases, with 9 bases between them. The DNA for the CDR3 is TGCAGTGCTAGGAGCGGAGACTCTGGAAACACCATATATTTT. It specifies CSARSGDSGNTIYF.

The genes are TRBV5-1 and TRBJ2-6, with 9 bases lining up with TRBD1. CDR1 SGHRS and CDR2 YFSETQ come from the germline V gene. The CDR3 spans 18 residues. The ends lost 4 bases at V and 1 base at J; junction bases unmatched: 9. The CDR3 protein is CASSLRDRVSSGANVLTF. In DNA form, the CDR3 reads TGCGCCAGCAGCCTCCGGGACAGGGTGTCGTCTGGGGCCAACGTCCTGACTTTC.

In regard to this clonotype: A clone one base away is much larger, so this may be a read error. The chain is built from TRBV12-3 or TRBV12-4 and TRBJ2-7, with D uncertain. The V gene lost 2 bases and the J gene lost 5 bases, with 7 bases spanning the gap. CDR3 length equals 12 residues. The CDR3: CASSLQSNEQYF. The CDR3 DNA is TGTGCCAGCAGTTTACAGTCCAACGAGCAGTACTTC.

This clonotype has a handful of counts. V is TRBV5-1 and J is TRBJ1-6, with TRBD1 matching over 10 bases. The CDR3 totals 16 residues. Germline CDR1 and CDR2: SGHRS and YFSETQ. J lost 7 bases, V lost 4 bases, and 8 bases had no gene match. This CDR3 is CASSGGTGVDNSPLHF. CDR3 DNA sequence: TGCGCCAGCAGCGGGGGGACAGGGGTGGACAATTCACCCCTCCACTTT.

The sample holds a few counts of this clonotype. The CDR3, as DNA: TGTGCCAGCAGCGTCCTAGCGGGAGCCAGCGATGAGCAGTTCTTC. This translates into CASSVLAGASDEQFF. This chain joins TRBV11-2 and TRBJ2-1; 10 bases match TRBD2. V shed 5 bases and J 8 bases; nucleotides not matched to a gene: 9. Germline V lookup: CDR1 SGHAT, CDR2 FQNNGV. There are 15 residues in the CDR3.

This clonotype was seen a handful of times. V is TRBV14 and J is TRBJ2-7; a weak D match, TRBD2 (7 bases). Germline loops: CDR1 SGHDN, CDR2 FVKESK. There are 15 residues in the CDR3. The V and J ends lost 4 bases and 2 bases respectively, with 15 bases between them. Here the CDR3 reads CASSPSRGRAYEQYF. CDR3 coding DNA: TGTGCCAGCAGCCCCAGTAGGGGGAGGGCCTACGAGCAGTACTTC.

The J gene is TRBJ1-1, the V gene TRBV4-2, with a tentative D call TRBD1 (5 bases). V was pared by 4 bases and J by 1 base, with 34 bases between. The V gene's germline CDR1 is LGHNA and CDR2 YNFKEQ. This CDR3 has 22 amino acids. CDR3 sequence: CASSPFGRAAGKGFHGNTEAFF. CDR3 sequence (DNA): TGTGCCAGCAGCCCATTTGGAAGGGCAGCAGGGAAGGGGTTCCATGGGAACACTGAAGCTTTCTTT.

In this sample, this clonotype turned up a few times. The chain links TRBV29-1 to TRBJ2-5, with D uncertain. V lost 3 bases and J 8 bases, leaving 10 bases between the germline ends. CDR1 and CDR2 from the germline V gene are SQVTM and ANQGSEA. The CDR3 has 11 residues. Here the CDR3 DNA reads TGCAGCGTTGAGAGTCGGTTTACCCAGTACTTC. Amino acid sequence: CSVESRFTQYF. Together with reference TRBV29-1 and TRBJ2-5, the CDR3 gives the full variable domain: SAVISQKPSRDICQRGTSLTIQCQVDSQVTMMFWYRQQPGQSLTLIATANQGSEATYESGFVIDKFPISRPNLTFSTLTVSNMSPEDSSIYLCSVESRFTQYFGPGTRLLVL.

The rearrangement uses TRBV12-3 or TRBV12-4 and TRBJ2-2; D gene uncertain. The CDR3 covers 14 residues. Trimming removed 1 base at V and 8 bases at J, with 11 bases between. CDR3 in DNA: TGTGCCAGCAGTTTAGTCGGCCCTACGGGGGAGCTGTTTTTT. Its translation: CASSLVGPTGELFF.

This chain connects TRBV10-3 to TRBJ2-7; 7 nucleotides match TRBD2. Germline V lookup: CDR1 ENHRY, CDR2 SYGVKD. There are 14 residues in the CDR3. V gave up 7 bases and J gave up 0 bases; unmatched junction bases: 6. The CDR3 DNA is TGTGCCATCAAAGGAAGCGGGAACTCCTACGAGCAGTACTTC. Its translation is CAIKGSGNSYEQYF.

This clonotype was recorded once. The chain employs TRBV9 and TRBJ2-1; 8 bases map to TRBD2. The ends lost 0 bases at V and 3 bases at J; junction bases unmatched: 5. The V gene's germline CDR1 is SGDLS and CDR2 YYNGEE. This CDR3 is built from 16 residues. CDR3 nucleotide sequence: TGTGCCAGCAGCGTAGATAGCGGGGTGTTCTACAATGAGCAGTTCTTC. This sequence encodes CASSVDSGVFYNEQFF.

This clonotype has just a few counts. The J gene is TRBJ2-1, the V gene TRBV5-1; 10 bases are a match to TRBD2. Trimming removed 3 bases from V and 10 bases from J; junction bases left unmatched: 13. Germline loops: CDR1 SGHRS, CDR2 YFSETQ. The CDR3 has 16 amino acids. The CDR3 nucleotides read TGCGCCAGCAGCTCCACCGTGAGCGGGGGGGCCTTAGAGCAGTTCTTC. Its protein is CASSSTVSGGALEQFF.

This chain connects TRBV10-3 to TRBJ2-7, with D perhaps matching TRBD2 (5 bases). The CDR3 sequence is 14 residues long. Trimming removed 2 bases at V and 6 bases at J, with 14 bases between. Germline CDR1 reads ENHRY; CDR2 reads SYGVKD. Here the CDR3 DNA reads TGTGCCATCAGTGAGCTCCCCTCGGGAATCGAGCAGTACTTC. Translating it yields CAISELPSGIEQYF.

This clonotype occurred a few times. The chain employs TRBV12-3 or TRBV12-4 and TRBJ2-7, with D perhaps TRBD1 or TRBD2 (5 bases each). Trimming took 4 bases from V and 9 from J, leaving 16 bases between them. This CDR3 spans 13 amino acids. The CDR3 here is CASSSSSSQGQYF. The CDR3 DNA sequence: TGTGCCAGCAGTTCTAGCTCATCGCAGGGGCAGTACTTC.

This clonotype occurred a few times. The rearrangement joins TRBV6-1 to TRBJ2-1; 8 bases map to TRBD2. Germline CDR1 MNHNS, CDR2 SASEGT. The CDR3 contains 15 residues. V shed 4 bases, J shed 3 bases, and the junction held 5 bases outside the gene matches. The CDR3 bases are TGTGCCAGCAGTGCAAGCGGGAGAGGCTACAATGAGCAGTTCTTC. It codes for CASSASGRGYNEQFF.

This clonotype appeared a single time. V gene TRBV3-1 combines with J gene TRBJ2-1; 14 bases are shared with TRBD2. Losses at the gene ends were 5 bases for V and 8 bases for J; bases not matched to a gene: 8. This CDR3 contains 16 residues. Looked up from germline, CDR1 is LGHDT and CDR2 is YNNKEL (reference sequence). CDR3 nucleotide sequence: TGTGCCAGCAGCTCCCTGACTAGCGGGAGGGCCTATGAGCAGTTCTTC. Encoded protein: CASSSLTSGRAYEQFF.

The chain is built from TRBV20-1 and TRBJ2-3, with unresolved D. Germline-derived CDR1 and CDR2 are DFQATT and SNEGSKA (reference sequence). V lost 2 bases to trimming and J lost 6 bases, with 15 bases between them. This CDR3 contains 14 residues. The DNA for the CDR3 is TGCAGTGCTAGACACGACAATGCGGTCGATACGCAGTATTTT. Protein sequence: CSARHDNAVDTQYF.

This clonotype was picked up many times. J is TRBJ1-2 and V is TRBV2, with D possibly matching TRBD1 (5 bases). Trimming took off 8 bases at V and 8 bases at J, with 12 bases between the two ends. The CDR3 extends over 11 amino acids. Germline lookup yields CDR1 SNHLY and CDR2 FYNNEI. For the CDR3, the DNA is TGTGCCAGCGGTCGAGGGGAGGGCTACACCTTC. As protein: CASGRGEGYTF.

The chain is built from TRBV18 and TRBJ2-2, with D unresolved. Trimming left V 1 base short and J 0 bases short, with 6 bases between. Looked up from germline, CDR1 is KGHSH and CDR2 is LQKENI. CDR3 length: 15 amino acids. CDR3 nucleotide sequence: TGTGCCAGCTCACCACAATCAGCGAACACCGGGGAGCTGTTTTTT. Protein: CASSPQSANTGELFF.

The chain couples TRBV6-5 to TRBJ1-2; TRBD1 matches 9 bases. Per the germline V gene, CDR1 is MNHEY and CDR2 is SVGAGI. The CDR3 totals 14 residues. V lost 0 bases, J lost 7 bases, and 3 bases stayed unmatched. CDR3 bases: TGTGCCAGCAGTTACTCGACAGGGGGGTTTGGCTACACCTTC. As protein: CASSYSTGGFGYTF.

The chain employs TRBV5-1 and TRBJ2-7; D is uncertain. CDR1 and CDR2 (germline): SGHRS, YFSETQ. The CDR3 spans 15 residues. Trimming stripped 1 base from V and 0 bases from J, with 11 bases between. Here the CDR3 reads CASSLSTMSSYEQYF. In nucleotides, the CDR3 is TGCGCCAGCAGCTTGTCGACGATGAGCTCCTACGAGCAGTACTTC.